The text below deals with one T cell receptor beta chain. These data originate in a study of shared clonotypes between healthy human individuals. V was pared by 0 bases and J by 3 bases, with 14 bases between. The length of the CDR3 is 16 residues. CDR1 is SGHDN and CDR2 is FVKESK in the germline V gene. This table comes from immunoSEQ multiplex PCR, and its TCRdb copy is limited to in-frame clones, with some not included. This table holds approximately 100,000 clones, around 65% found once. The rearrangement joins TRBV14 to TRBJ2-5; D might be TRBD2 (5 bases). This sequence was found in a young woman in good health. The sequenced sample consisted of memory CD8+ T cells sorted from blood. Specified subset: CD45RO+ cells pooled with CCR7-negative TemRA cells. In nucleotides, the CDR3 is TGTGCCAGCAGCCAAGATTGGGGAGCAGCTAAAGAGACCCAGTACTTC. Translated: CASSQDWGAAKETQYF.